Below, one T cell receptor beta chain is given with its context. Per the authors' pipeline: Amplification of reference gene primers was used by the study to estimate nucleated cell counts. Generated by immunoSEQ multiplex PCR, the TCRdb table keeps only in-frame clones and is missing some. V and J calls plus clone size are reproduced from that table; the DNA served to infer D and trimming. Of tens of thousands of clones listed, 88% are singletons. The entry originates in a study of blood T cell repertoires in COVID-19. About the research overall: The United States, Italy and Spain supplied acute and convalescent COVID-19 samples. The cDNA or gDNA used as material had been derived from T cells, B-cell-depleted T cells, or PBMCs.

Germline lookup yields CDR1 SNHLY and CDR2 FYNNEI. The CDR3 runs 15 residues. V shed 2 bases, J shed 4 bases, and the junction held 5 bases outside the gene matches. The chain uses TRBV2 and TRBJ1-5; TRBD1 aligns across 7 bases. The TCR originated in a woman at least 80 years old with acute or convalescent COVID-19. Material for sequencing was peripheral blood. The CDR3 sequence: CASSETGTANQPQHF. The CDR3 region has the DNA TGTGCCAGCAGTGAAACCGGGACAGCTAATCAGCCCCAGCATTTT.